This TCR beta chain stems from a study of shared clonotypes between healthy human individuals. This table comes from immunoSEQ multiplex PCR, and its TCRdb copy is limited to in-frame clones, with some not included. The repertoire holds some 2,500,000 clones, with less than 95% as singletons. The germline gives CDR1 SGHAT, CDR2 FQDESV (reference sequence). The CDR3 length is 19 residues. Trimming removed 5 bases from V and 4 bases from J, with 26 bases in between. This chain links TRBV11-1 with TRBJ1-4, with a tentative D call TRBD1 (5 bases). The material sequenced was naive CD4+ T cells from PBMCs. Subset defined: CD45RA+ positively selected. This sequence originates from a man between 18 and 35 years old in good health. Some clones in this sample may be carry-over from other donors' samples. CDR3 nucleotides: TGTGCCAGCAGCACCCGGGTGTCGCGACGGGGCCTGTTTAATGAAAAACTGTTTTTT. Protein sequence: CASSTRVSRRGLFNEKLFF.